This T cell receptor (beta chain) was captured by sequencing in a study of CXCR3-negative and CXCR3-positive naive CD8 T cells. Study-wide results and limits: Against CXCR3-negative naive cells, CXCR3-positive naive cells showed more hydrophobic TRB CDR3s. Naive CXCR3-positive and CXCR3-negative cells shared TRBV-TRBJ usage; memory cells diverged.

The germline CDR1 and CDR2 sequences are MNHNY and SVGAGI (reference sequence). This CDR3 spans 16 amino acids. The TRB libraries of cDNA were built by UMI-labeled 5' RACE. Reanalyzing the 5' RACE reads, TCRdb keeps one entry per CDR3 protein, without DNA. Its table lists under 150,000 distinct CDR3 sequences. Regarding this clonotype: Its antigen is as yet unknown.

The chain is built from TRBV6-6 and TRBJ2-7. The sample comprised naive CXCR3+ CD8+ T cells from blood. Indicated subset: CD45RO-CCR7+CD27+CD95- naive CD8+ T cells expressing CXCR3 (TNR3+). The receptor's source is a human donor in good health. Some clones in this sample may be carry-over from other donors' samples. CDR3 region: CASSYSPQESSYEQYF.